The 20 T cell receptor beta chains reported below all come from one sample, sequenced in a study of identical twins. From the 5' RACE reads, TCRdb called clonotypes with MiXCR, one entry per CDR3 protein. The sample yields under 300,000 distinct CDR3 sequences, around 15% seen once. Input material: memory (CD45RO+) T cells sorted from blood. The receptors were sampled from a young woman in good health.

The genes are TRBV13 and TRBJ2-1, with TRBD1 matching over 9 bases. The CDR3 runs 18 residues. The junction had 9 bases not matched to a gene; V was cut back by 1 base and J by 2 bases. Germline values: CDR1 PRHDT, CDR2 FYEKMQ (reference sequence). The CDR3 DNA reads TGTGCCAGCAGCTTAGCGGAGGACAGGGGACCGGCCTACAATGAGCAGTTCTTC. Translating it yields CASSLAEDRGPAYNEQFF.

This clonotype was recorded at least ten times. The chain employs TRBV3-1 and TRBJ1-1; the D gene is possibly TRBD1 (5 bases). V lost 3 bases to trimming and J lost 0 bases, with 8 bases between them. CDR1 is LGHDT, CDR2 YNNKEL, per germline (reference sequence). There are 14 residues in the CDR3. The CDR3 region is CASSHQGMNTEAFF. CDR3 nucleotide sequence: TGTGCCAGCAGCCATCAGGGAATGAACACTGAAGCTTTCTTT.

The table lists this clonotype with a few counts. The rearrangement links TRBV5-1 to TRBJ2-1, with unresolved D. Between the trimmed V and J ends, which lost 0 bases and 4 bases, there was a span of 11 bases. The CDR3 is made up of 15 amino acids. CDR1 is SGHRS and CDR2 is YFSETQ in the germline V gene. CDR3 sequence reads: CASSLGSTLYNEQFF. The CDR3 DNA sequence: TGCGCCAGCAGCTTGGGTTCAACCCTTTACAATGAGCAGTTCTTC.

This clonotype showed up many times. The V and J genes are TRBV4-1 and TRBJ2-2, with D possibly TRBD2 on 5 matching bases. The CDR3 totals 15 residues. Trimming stripped 1 base from V and 2 bases from J, with 8 bases between. Germline V gene data show CDR1 as MGHRA and CDR2 as YSYEKL. The CDR3 region has the DNA TGCGCCAGCAGCCAAGCCAGCGGAAACACCGGGGAGCTGTTTTTT. Amino acids: CASSQASGNTGELFF.

The chain has TRBV5-1 and TRBJ1-1; 7 nucleotides match TRBD1. The CDR3 loop spans 14 amino acids. Unmatched junction bases numbered 11, after V lost 4 bases and J lost 8 bases. Germline-derived CDR1 and CDR2 are SGHRS and YFSETQ. This CDR3 is CASSQTQGVGEAFF. The DNA of the CDR3 is TGCGCCAGCAGCCAGACCCAGGGGGTAGGGGAAGCTTTCTTT. The full variable domain, rest sourced from reference TRBV5-1 and TRBJ1-1, is KAGVTQTPRYLIKTRGQQVTLSCSPISGHRSVSWYQQTPGQGLQFLFEYFSETQRNKGNFPGRFSGRQFSNSRSEMNVSTLELGDSALYLCASSQTQGVGEAFFGQGTRLTVV.

This clonotype was seen at least ten times. The chain is built from TRBV3-1 and TRBJ2-7, with 10 bases lining up with TRBD2. J gave up 1 base and V 0 bases, and 6 bases lay outside the gene matches. The CDR3 covers 17 residues. Germline V gene lookup returns CDR1 LGHDT and CDR2 YNNKEL (reference sequence). CDR3 residues: CASSQDMTSGLSYEQYF. The CDR3 coding sequence is TGTGCCAGCAGCCAAGACATGACTAGCGGGCTATCCTACGAGCAGTACTTC.

This clonotype was recorded at least ten times. This chain connects TRBV12-3 or TRBV12-4 to TRBJ1-5, with TRBD1 matching 9 bases. CDR3 size: 13 residues. Germline trimming cut 6 bases from V and 4 bases from J; bases unmatched to any gene: 1. The CDR3 bases are TGTGCCAGCAGGGGGACAGGGAATCAGCCCCAGCATTTT. It codes for CASRGTGNQPQHF.

This clonotype was picked up a small number of times. V usage is TRBV20-1 and J usage is TRBJ2-4; 8 bases are shared with TRBD2. V lost 6 bases and J lost 1; bases outside the gene matches: 5. In germline, CDR1 is DFQATT, CDR2 SNEGSKA (reference sequence). This CDR3 has 14 amino acids. The CDR3, as DNA: TGCAGTGCCCCTCCGGGAGGGGCCAAAAACATTCAGTACTTC. Translating gives CSAPPGGAKNIQYF.

This clonotype turned up a few times. The chain couples TRBV3-1 to TRBJ1-2; D call uncertain. V was clipped by 4 bases and J by 4 bases, with 7 bases between them. Germline V gene data show CDR1 as LGHDT and CDR2 as YNNKEL (reference sequence). The CDR3 totals 12 residues. The CDR3, as DNA: TGTGCCAGCAGCCCTGACGCCTATGGCTACACCTTC. As protein: CASSPDAYGYTF.

This clonotype has a count of ten or more. In DNA form, the CDR3 reads TGTGCCAGCAGTCCACAGCTGTCCCCCGGGGAGCTGTTTTTT. Its translation: CASSPQLSPGELFF. The rearrangement links TRBV12-3 or TRBV12-4 to TRBJ2-2; unclear D gene. With 5 bases removed from V and 6 bases from J, the gap between germline ends came to 13 bases. This CDR3 has 14 residues.

This clonotype came up a few times. The chain carries TRBV20-1 and TRBJ2-4, with 7 bases lining up with TRBD2. Germline V gene sequence: CDR1 DFQATT, CDR2 SNEGSKA (reference sequence). J was trimmed by 8 bases and V by 4 bases; bases with no gene match: 5. CDR3 length equals 12 residues. The CDR3 protein is CSATGGSDIQYF. The CDR3 DNA reads as TGCAGTGCTACGGGCGGGAGTGACATTCAGTACTTC.

V gene TRBV2 combines with J gene TRBJ2-1; D gene uncertain. Germline V gene sequence: CDR1 SNHLY, CDR2 FYNNEI. V lost 8 bases and J 9 bases, leaving 14 bases between the germline ends. The CDR3 spans 12 residues. The CDR3, as DNA: TGTGCCAGCTTACGAGAATTTGCTGAGCAGTTCTTC. Translated: CASLREFAEQFF.

The genes are TRBV20-1 and TRBJ2-1; 13 bases are shared with TRBD2. With V trimmed by 4 bases and J by 10 bases, 10 bases remained unmatched. The germline gives CDR1 DFQATT, CDR2 SNEGSKA (reference sequence). The CDR3 spans 15 residues. CDR3 sequence: CSANGLAGAEGEQFF. In DNA form, the CDR3 reads TGCAGTGCTAACGGACTAGCGGGGGCCGAGGGGGAGCAGTTCTTC.

The rearrangement links TRBV7-8 to TRBJ1-2; 8 bases line up with TRBD1. The CDR3 is made up of 15 amino acids. With 5 bases clipped from V and 3 bases from J, the junction kept 8 bases outside the gene matches. Germline lookup yields CDR1 SGHVS and CDR2 FQNEAQ. CDR3 nucleotides: TGTGCCAGCAGCCGTTCCACGGACAGGGACTATGGCTACACCTTC. The encoded protein is CASSRSTDRDYGYTF.

This clonotype occurred a few times. The chain employs TRBV4-3 and TRBJ2-2; D is unresolved. This CDR3 spans 16 amino acids. The germline V gene encodes CDR1 LGHNA and CDR2 YSLEER. V lost 0 bases and J 7 bases, leaving 15 bases between the germline ends. DNA of the CDR3: TGCGCCAGCAGCCAAGATTGGCCGAATGGGATCGGGGAGCTGTTTTTT. Translation: CASSQDWPNGIGELFF.

The sample holds many counts of this clonotype. The chain combines TRBV5-1 with TRBJ2-2, with a tentative D call TRBD1 (6 bases). Trimming shortened V by 4 bases and J by 6 bases, and 13 bases separated the two germline ends. CDR1 and CDR2 (germline): SGHRS, YFSETQ. CDR3 length: 14 amino acids. CDR3 amino acids: CASSPYRDAGELFF. The CDR3, as DNA: TGCGCCAGCAGCCCGTACAGGGACGCCGGGGAGCTGTTTTTT.

This clonotype has at least ten counts. V usage is TRBV7-2 and J usage is TRBJ2-1, with D perhaps TRBD2 (6 bases). CDR1 is SGHTA and CDR2 is FQGNSA in the germline V gene. Trimming removed 1 base at V and 0 bases at J, with 10 bases between. The CDR3 consists of 16 residues. The CDR3 DNA follows: TGTGCCAGCAGCTTAGGGGACTCCAGCTCCTACAATGAGCAGTTCTTC. It specifies CASSLGDSSSYNEQFF.

This chain links TRBV20-1 with TRBJ1-6; no firm D call. Germline values: CDR1 DFQATT, CDR2 SNEGSKA (reference sequence). The V end was cut by 4 bases, the J end by 0 bases, with 7 bases between. The CDR3 spans 14 residues. The CDR3 protein is CSATRTSYNSPLHF. In DNA form, the CDR3 reads TGCAGTGCTACAAGGACCTCCTATAATTCACCCCTCCACTTT.

This clonotype was counted a few times. The chain links TRBV3-1 to TRBJ2-1; TRBD1 matches 8 bases. CDR1 LGHDT and CDR2 YNNKEL come from the germline V gene (reference sequence). CDR3 length: 14 amino acids. V trimming: 5 bases; J trimming: 5 bases; junction bases outside the gene matches: 5. The CDR3 sequence: CASSARDRNNEQFF. CDR3 nucleotide sequence: TGTGCCAGCAGCGCCCGGGACAGGAACAATGAGCAGTTCTTC.

At least ten counts were recorded for this clonotype. The rearrangement links TRBV15 to TRBJ1-3, with D hard to call. The CDR3 sequence is 13 residues long. Germline loops: CDR1 LNHNV, CDR2 YYDKDF (reference sequence). Trimming removed 7 bases at V and 3 bases at J, with 10 bases between. The DNA for the CDR3 is TGTGCCACCACGAGTGGGGTTGGAAACACCATATATTTT. This codes for CATTSGVGNTIYF.